This TCR beta chain was captured in a study of T cell changes during pregnancy in multiple sclerosis. V lost 4 bases and J 8 bases, leaving 14 bases between the germline ends. The length of the CDR3 is 13 residues. Per germline, CDR1 LNHDA and CDR2 SQIVND (reference sequence). Sequencing used immunoSEQ multiplex PCR; TCRdb keeps in-frame clones, though not all of them. This sample has tens of thousands of clones, with around nine tenths found just once. The chain has TRBV19 and TRBJ1-2, with D uncertain. Material: peripheral blood, obtained before pregnancy. The sequence was obtained from a female donor with multiple sclerosis, enrolled in a pregnancy study. CDR3: CASSNAGVRGYTF. The CDR3 region has the DNA TGTGCCAGTAGTAATGCGGGAGTACGGGGCTACACCTTC.